These 18 T cell receptor beta chains came from one sample sequenced in a study of OX40 agonist ivuxolimab in advanced cancers. The library was made by the immunoSEQ multiplex PCR assay. The clones in this table, taken by TCRdb from immuneACCESS, are in-frame only. Not every clone is retained; where verified, under half of the shortfall comes from an unresolved V gene, and the cause of the rest is unknown. Here the sample has 40,000 or so clones; almost 80% occur a single time. Clones ranked in the top ten supply approximately 22% of the sample. Sequenced here: CD4+ or CD8+ T cells sorted from blood, sampled in a trial of the OX40 agonist ivuxolimab. These receptors originate from an adult with an advanced solid tumor such as melanoma, head and neck, liver or kidney cancer.

The chain couples TRBV6-6 to TRBJ1-1; D is possibly TRBD1 (5 bases). Trimming stripped 2 bases from V and 1 base from J, with 8 bases between. Germline loops: CDR1 MNHNY, CDR2 SVGAGI (reference sequence). The CDR3 extends over 14 amino acids. CDR3 sequence: CASSYGGGNTEAFF. The CDR3 nucleotides read TGTGCCAGCAGTTACGGGGGTGGGAACACTGAAGCTTTCTTT.

This chain joins TRBV5-8 and TRBJ2-7, with 10 bases that match TRBD2. Germline CDR1 SGHTS, CDR2 YDEGEE. V was pared by 2 bases and J by 0 bases, with 8 bases of the junction left unmatched. This CDR3 contains 17 residues. The CDR3 loop reads CASSFLRTSGISYEQYF. The DNA of the CDR3 is TGTGCCAGCAGCTTTCTCAGGACTAGCGGAATCTCCTACGAGCAGTACTTC.

The rearrangement joins TRBV27 to TRBJ1-2; tentatively, D is TRBD1 (6 bases). V shed 6 bases and J shed 2 bases, with 13 bases lying between them. Germline CDR1 and CDR2: MNHEY and SMNVEV (reference sequence). CDR3 length equals 14 residues. CDR3 sequence reads: CASRSGQGNYGYTF. The DNA of the CDR3 is TGTGCCAGCAGGTCGGGGCAGGGGAACTATGGCTACACCTTC.

V is TRBV5-4 and J is TRBJ2-3; D is unclear. This CDR3 is built from 14 residues. Germline CDR1 and CDR2: SGHNT and YYREEE (reference sequence). Trimming stripped 0 bases from V and 6 bases from J, with 11 bases between. The chain's CDR3 is CASSLVVSGDTQYF. The CDR3, as DNA: TGTGCCAGCAGCTTGGTGGTTTCGGGCGATACGCAGTATTTT.

The gene calls are TRBV25-1 and TRBJ2-5, with 8 bases fitting TRBD1. V lost 3 bases and J lost 5; bases outside the gene matches: 8. Per the germline V gene, CDR1 is MGHDK and CDR2 is SYGVNS. This CDR3 spans 15 amino acids. DNA of the CDR3: TGTGCCAGCAGTGACCGACAGGGGAGTAGGGAGACCCAGTACTTC. It yields the protein CASSDRQGSRETQYF.

The V call is TRBV27, the J call TRBJ1-6; weak D call: TRBD1 (5 bases). Germline values: CDR1 MNHEY, CDR2 SMNVEV (reference sequence). With 2 bases removed from V and 7 bases from J, the gap between germline ends came to 9 bases. This CDR3 is 14 amino acids long. CDR3 sequence reads: CASSLGQGNSPLHF. The CDR3 coding sequence is TGTGCCAGCAGTTTAGGTCAGGGAAATTCACCCCTCCACTTT.

J is TRBJ2-5 and V is TRBV6-6; D may be TRBD2 (6 bases). CDR1 and CDR2 (germline): MNHNY, SVGAGI (reference sequence). CDR3 size: 12 residues. V gave up 4 bases and J gave up 11 bases, with 14 bases separating them. The CDR3 loop reads CASSFSGDEQYF. In nucleotides, the CDR3 is TGTGCCAGCAGTTTCTCGGGGGATGAGCAGTACTTC.

The gene calls are TRBV5-4 and TRBJ2-2, with 9 bases aligning to TRBD2. The germline gives CDR1 SGHNT, CDR2 YYREEE (reference sequence). Trimming at V came to 2 bases and at J to 3 bases, leaving 5 bases not matched to a gene. This CDR3 is built from 16 residues. CDR3 in DNA: TGTGCCAGCAGCTTAGGGCTAGCGGGGTACACCGGGGAGCTGTTTTTT. This gives the protein CASSLGLAGYTGELFF.

On this clone itself: The junction does not match germline at one end; this may be a read error. CDR3 in DNA: TGTGCCAGCAGTCGTGCATGGAACCCTGAAGCTTTCTTT. Encoded protein: CASSRAWNPEAFF. This chain links TRBV6-5 with TRBJ1-1; D is unresolved. CDR3 length equals 13 residues. Germline V CDR1 and CDR2: MNHEY, SVGAGI.

The chain has TRBV6-4 and TRBJ2-3, with D hard to call. The length of the CDR3 is 13 residues. The germline gives CDR1 MRHNA, CDR2 SNTAGT. Between the trimmed V and J ends, which lost 4 bases and 2 bases, there was a span of 7 bases. CDR3 bases: TGTGCCAGCAGTGCTACTACCACAGATACGCAGTATTTT. This sequence encodes CASSATTTDTQYF.

This chain joins TRBV15 and TRBJ2-5; tentatively, D is TRBD1 (5 bases). Deletions cut 0 bases from V and 4 bases from J, with 9 bases between. The CDR3 spans 14 residues. Germline loops: CDR1 LNHNV, CDR2 YYDKDF (reference sequence). The DNA for the CDR3 is TGTGCCACCAGCAGAGAGGCAGGGCTAGAGACCCAGTACTTC. Translation gives CATSREAGLETQYF.

The chain employs TRBV5-6 and TRBJ1-4, with TRBD1 identical over 8 bases. This CDR3 spans 17 amino acids. V shed 0 bases, J shed 3 bases, and the junction held 7 bases outside the gene matches. Germline values: CDR1 SGHDT, CDR2 YYEEEE. The CDR3 region is CASSLDQGASANEKLFF. The CDR3 DNA is TGTGCCAGCAGCTTGGATCAGGGGGCTTCGGCTAATGAAAAACTGTTTTTT.

The CDR3 sequence is CSVELALPGNEQFF. The CDR3 DNA reads as TGCAGCGTTGAACTGGCTCTCCCGGGGAATGAGCAGTTCTTC. The rearrangement joins TRBV29-1 to TRBJ2-1; TRBD2 might be the D (5 bases). CDR1 and CDR2 (germline): SQVTM, ANQGSEA. Trimming stripped 2 bases from V and 7 bases from J, with 15 bases between. This CDR3 region has 14 residues.

V usage is TRBV28 and J usage is TRBJ2-3, with 11 bases lining up with TRBD2. Germline CDR1 reads MDHEN; CDR2 reads SYDVKM. The CDR3 loop spans 16 amino acids. Trimming took 6 bases from V and 0 from J; bases not matched to a gene: 5. The CDR3 is CASSHWTSGSTDTQYF. DNA for the CDR3: TGTGCCAGCAGCCACTGGACTAGCGGGAGCACAGATACGCAGTATTTT.

The chain joins TRBV5-4 to TRBJ2-7, with TRBD1 identical over 9 bases. The germline gives CDR1 SGHNT, CDR2 YYREEE (reference sequence). The CDR3 sequence is 15 residues long. Trimming cost V 4 bases and J 4 bases; bases outside gene matches: 9. The CDR3 here is CASSPGTGIFYEQYF. CDR3 in DNA: TGTGCCAGCAGCCCCGGGACAGGGATATTTTACGAGCAGTACTTC.

The chain joins TRBV29-1 to TRBJ2-5, with TRBD2 matching 8 bases. Unmatched junction bases numbered 7, after V lost 3 bases and J lost 4 bases. CDR1 and CDR2 (germline): SQVTM, ANQGSEA. This CDR3 is 14 amino acids long. The DNA for the CDR3 is TGCAGCGTTGAGGGACTAGGCGCGGGAGAGACCCAGTACTTC. Residues: CSVEGLGAGETQYF.

V usage is TRBV7-2 and J usage is TRBJ1-1; 7 positions match TRBD1. Per the germline V gene, CDR1 is SGHTA and CDR2 is FQGNSA. This CDR3 spans 12 amino acids. V shed 5 bases and J 7 bases; nucleotides not matched to a gene: 4. CDR3 residues: CASSTRGIEAFF. The CDR3 region has the DNA TGTGCCAGCAGCACCAGGGGGATTGAAGCTTTCTTT. Full variable domain (rest looked up from reference TRBV7-2 and TRBJ1-1): GAGVSQSPSNKVTEKGKDVELRCDPISGHTALYWYRQSLGQGLEFLIYFQGNSAPDKSGLPSDRFSAERTGGSVSTLTIQRTQQEDSAVYLCASSTRGIEAFFGQGTRLTVV.

This chain joins TRBV4-1 and TRBJ2-3, with 7 bases fitting TRBD2. The CDR3 contains 14 residues. J gave up 2 bases and V 6 bases, and 5 bases lay outside the gene matches. Germline V lookup: CDR1 MGHRA, CDR2 YSYEKL. The CDR3 loop is CASRVGGITDTQYF. The CDR3 DNA reads as TGCGCCAGCAGGGTGGGAGGGATCACAGATACGCAGTATTTT.